This T cell receptor beta chain was captured by sequencing in a study of CD8+CD57+ T cells in acquired aplastic anemia. As for the study in general: The average for DNA from sorted CD4+ and CD8+ cells was about 2.9 ug.

This clonotype has only one observation. Its antigen is still unknown. By flow cytometry, patients selected for sequencing had shown an expansion of CD8+CD57+ cells. Overall study results and limits: Patients and healthy controls showed no significant CD8+ Simpson's diversity difference. Patients shared 25 to 35 CD8+ CDR3 sequences with controls.

This CDR3 spans 8 amino acids. Germline V gives CDR1 SQVTM, CDR2 ANQGSEA. V was trimmed by 0 bases and J by 12 bases, leaving 0 bases between them. The template used for profiling TCR beta VDJ and CDR3 was genomic DNA. TCRdb ran MiXCR on the reads and lists one entry per CDR3 protein. The profile covers 150,000 to 170,000 distinct CDR3 sequences, with about 52% appearing a single time and over 9.5% taken by the ten largest. The sequence came from a human donor with aplastic anemia. The sequencing input was sorted CD4+, CD8+, or CD8+CD57+ T cells (not recorded which) from PBMCs. The rearrangement uses TRBV29-1 and TRBJ2-1; no firm D call. The CDR3 loop reads CSVEEQFF. The DNA for the CDR3 is TGCAGCGTTGAAGAGCAGTTCTTC.